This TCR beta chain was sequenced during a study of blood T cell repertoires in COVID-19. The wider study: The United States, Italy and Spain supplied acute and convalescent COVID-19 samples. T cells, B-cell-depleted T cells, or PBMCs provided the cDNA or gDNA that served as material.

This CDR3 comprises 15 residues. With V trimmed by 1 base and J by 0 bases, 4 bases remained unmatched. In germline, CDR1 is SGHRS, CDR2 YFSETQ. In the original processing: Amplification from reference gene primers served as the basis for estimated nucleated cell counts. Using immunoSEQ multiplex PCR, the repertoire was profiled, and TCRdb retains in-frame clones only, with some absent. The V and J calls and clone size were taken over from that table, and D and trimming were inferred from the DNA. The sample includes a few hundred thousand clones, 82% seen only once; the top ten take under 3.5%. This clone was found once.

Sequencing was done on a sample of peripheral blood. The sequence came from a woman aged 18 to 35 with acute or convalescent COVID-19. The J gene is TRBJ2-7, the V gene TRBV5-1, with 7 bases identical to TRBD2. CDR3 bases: TGCGCCAGCAGCTTGCCCCGGACTAGCTCCTACGAGCAGTACTTC. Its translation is CASSLPRTSSYEQYF.